This TCR beta chain was sequenced for a study of CD8 T cells in Susac syndrome. Random hexamers primed reverse transcription of about 0.45 to 1 ug RNA. It was immunoSEQ multiplex PCR that amplified TCR beta CDR3 across 54 Vbeta and 13 Jbeta. MiXCR, applied by TCRdb to the immunoSEQ multiplex PCR reads, yields one record per CDR3 protein. The table has over 100,000 distinct CDR3 sequences, around 97% seen once. Sequencing targeted TCR beta in blood CD8+ and CD4+ T cells. The control group consisted of healthy donors matched for age and sex. It was negative isolation that provided the CD8+ and CD4+ T cells, whereas TEMRA cells were enriched by FACS. Germline V gene data show CDR1 as DFQATT and CDR2 as SNEGSKA (reference sequence). The CDR3 runs 15 residues. V lost 2 bases to trimming and J lost 0 bases; unmatched junction nucleotides: 2.

This chain uses TRBV20-1 with TRBJ2-1, with 9 bases matching TRBD2. Sequencing was performed on CD4+ T cells from PBMCs. This TCR derives from a human donor in good health. CDR3: CSARKTSGSYNEQFF. The CDR3, as DNA: TGCAGTGCTAGAAAGACTAGCGGCTCCTACAATGAGCAGTTCTTC.